Listed below are T cell receptor beta chains from one sample, sequenced in a study of blood T cell repertoires in COVID-19. TCRdb's table, derived via immunoSEQ multiplex PCR, lists solely in-frame clones and lacks some. The top ten clones hold more than 5.5% of a sample with about 80,000 clones, 88% of them seen once. Specimen: peripheral blood. Receptors originate from a woman of 80 years or more with acute or convalescent COVID-19. Each CDR3 is given with its conserved first and last residue. Fields, in order: CDR3 DNA, CDR3 protein, D gene, J gene, V gene, clone size. D genes are given only for firm matches. Size values are once, few and many counts, or a class for expanded clones, and some rows have none.

CDR3nt: TGTGCCAGCAAGGACAGGGTTAATGAGCAGTTCTTC
CDR3aa: CASKDRVNEQFF
d_gene: TRBD1
j_gene: TRBJ2-1
v_gene: TRBV2
abundance: -

CDR3nt: TGCACCAGCAGCGTCAGCGGGGGAAGCACAGATACGCAGTATTTT
CDR3aa: CTSSVSGGSTDTQYF
d_gene: -
j_gene: TRBJ2-3
v_gene: TRBV1
abundance: few

CDR3nt: TGTGCCAGCAGCTTCTCCGGGACAGGGGGTTCTAAAGCTTTCTTT
CDR3aa: CASSFSGTGGSKAFF
d_gene: TRBD1
j_gene: TRBJ1-1
v_gene: TRBV11-2
abundance: -

CDR3nt: TGTGCCAGCAGCCCAGGGGGCTACGAGCAGTACTTC
CDR3aa: CASSPGGYEQYF
d_gene: TRBD1
j_gene: TRBJ2-7
v_gene: TRBV11-2
abundance: -

CDR3nt: TGTGCCAGCAGCGACCGGACAGGGGCAGATACGCAGTATTTT
CDR3aa: CASSDRTGADTQYF
d_gene: TRBD1
j_gene: TRBJ2-3
v_gene: TRBV7-2
abundance: -

CDR3nt: TGTGCCAGTAGTATCCAGGCCACCAACTCTGGAAACACCATATATTTT
CDR3aa: CASSIQATNSGNTIYF
d_gene: -
j_gene: TRBJ1-3
v_gene: TRBV19
abundance: few

CDR3nt: TGTGCCTGGAACGGTTTTAGAGCCTACGAGCAGTACTTC
CDR3aa: CAWNGFRAYEQYF
d_gene: -
j_gene: TRBJ2-7
v_gene: TRBV30
abundance: -

CDR3nt: TGTGCCAGCAGTTGGGGCCCTACCTACGAGCAGTACTTC
CDR3aa: CASSWGPTYEQYF
d_gene: -
j_gene: TRBJ2-7
v_gene: TRBV6-2/TRBV6-3
abundance: -

CDR3nt: TGTGCCAGCAGCCACGGTGCGAGTAGCGGGAGGCCCACCGGGGAGCTGTTTTTT
CDR3aa: CASSHGASSGRPTGELFF
d_gene: TRBD2
j_gene: TRBJ2-2
v_gene: TRBV5-4
abundance: few

CDR3nt: TGTGCCAGCAGCCAAGACCCAGGGATACTAGCGGGGCCTAAAAAGTATTTT
CDR3aa: CASSQDPGILAGPKKYF
d_gene: TRBD2
j_gene: TRBJ2-3
v_gene: TRBV3-1/TRBV3-2
abundance: -

CDR3nt: TGTGCCAGCAACAAACAGGGAGTTGAAAAACTGTTTTTT
CDR3aa: CASNKQGVEKLFF
d_gene: -
j_gene: TRBJ1-4
v_gene: TRBV3-1/TRBV3-2
abundance: -

CDR3nt: TGTGCCAGCAGCCGCGGTGGCACAGGGGTGGATCAGCCCCAGCATTTT
CDR3aa: CASSRGGTGVDQPQHF
d_gene: TRBD1
j_gene: TRBJ1-5
v_gene: TRBV7-9
abundance: -

CDR3nt: TGTGCCAGCAGGTTGGTTGACAGGGGACCAGATACGCAGTATTTT
CDR3aa: CASRLVDRGPDTQYF
d_gene: TRBD1
j_gene: TRBJ2-3
v_gene: TRBV6-5
abundance: -

CDR3nt: TGTGCCAGCTCACCACCTAGGACTAGCGGGAGAGGCACCGGGGAGCTGTTTTTT
CDR3aa: CASSPPRTSGRGTGELFF
d_gene: TRBD2
j_gene: TRBJ2-2
v_gene: TRBV18
abundance: -

CDR3nt: TGTGCCAGCAGCCAAGCGAACTATGGCTACACCTTC
CDR3aa: CASSQANYGYTF
d_gene: -
j_gene: TRBJ1-2
v_gene: TRBV4-2
abundance: -

CDR3nt: TGTGCCAGCAGCCAAAGCCCCCTACTAGCGGTCCTACCTGATACGCAGTATTTT
CDR3aa: CASSQSPLLAVLPDTQYF
d_gene: TRBD2
j_gene: TRBJ2-3
v_gene: TRBV14
abundance: -

CDR3nt: TGTGCCACCAGTGACTCAACAGGGGAAGCTTTCTTT
CDR3aa: CATSDSTGEAFF
d_gene: -
j_gene: TRBJ1-1
v_gene: TRBV24-1
abundance: -

CDR3nt: TGCGCCAGCAGCAAGGAAGGGGTCAGGCCCAACAATGAGCAGTTCTTC
CDR3aa: CASSKEGVRPNNEQFF
d_gene: -
j_gene: TRBJ2-1
v_gene: TRBV5-1
abundance: -

CDR3nt: TGTGCCAGCAGCTTGCCCCAGCGGGAGTACAATGAGCAGTTCTTC
CDR3aa: CASSLPQREYNEQFF
d_gene: TRBD2
j_gene: TRBJ2-1
v_gene: TRBV5-4
abundance: -

CDR3nt: TGCAGCGTTCAGGGCTCTGGAAACACCATATATTTT
CDR3aa: CSVQGSGNTIYF
d_gene: -
j_gene: TRBJ1-3
v_gene: TRBV29-1
abundance: once

CDR3nt: TGTGCCACCAGCAGACGATCCCAGGAGCAGTACTTC
CDR3aa: CATSRRSQEQYF
d_gene: -
j_gene: TRBJ2-7
v_gene: TRBV15
abundance: -

CDR3nt: TGTGCCAGCAGCTTGCGCCGGACAGGGGCTGGAAACACCATATATTTT
CDR3aa: CASSLRRTGAGNTIYF
d_gene: TRBD1
j_gene: TRBJ1-3
v_gene: TRBV5-6
abundance: -

CDR3nt: TGCGCCAGCAGCGCCTACCCGACAGGGGTCCGCTCCTATAATTCACCCCTCCACTTT
CDR3aa: CASSAYPTGVRSYNSPLHF
d_gene: TRBD1
j_gene: TRBJ1-6
v_gene: TRBV5-1
abundance: -

CDR3nt: TGTGCCAGTAGTGCCATGGGGGGCTCTGGAAACACCATATATTTT
CDR3aa: CASSAMGGSGNTIYF
d_gene: -
j_gene: TRBJ1-3
v_gene: TRBV19
abundance: -

CDR3nt: TGTGCCAGCAGCCCGCCCGGACAGGGGTGGGGCTACACCTTC
CDR3aa: CASSPPGQGWGYTF
d_gene: TRBD1
j_gene: TRBJ1-2
v_gene: TRBV7-2
abundance: -

CDR3nt: TGTGCCTGGAGCACCTCGAGAGCTTCTGGCTACACCTTC
CDR3aa: CAWSTSRASGYTF
d_gene: -
j_gene: TRBJ1-2
v_gene: TRBV30
abundance: few

CDR3nt: TGTGCCAGCAGTTACTCAGGGGTGAGCACAGATACGCAGTATTTT
CDR3aa: CASSYSGVSTDTQYF
d_gene: -
j_gene: TRBJ2-3
v_gene: TRBV6-6
abundance: -

CDR3nt: TGCGCCAGCAGCTTGGTACAGCAAGAGACCCAGTACTTC
CDR3aa: CASSLVQQETQYF
d_gene: -
j_gene: TRBJ2-5
v_gene: TRBV5-1
abundance: -

CDR3nt: TGTGCCAGCAGCAGGGACAGGGACTATGGCTACACCTTC
CDR3aa: CASSRDRDYGYTF
d_gene: TRBD1
j_gene: TRBJ1-2
v_gene: TRBV12-3/TRBV12-4
abundance: -

CDR3nt: TGCAGCGTCCTCGATAGACTGCTCACAGATACGCAGTATTTT
CDR3aa: CSVLDRLLTDTQYF
d_gene: -
j_gene: TRBJ2-3
v_gene: TRBV29-1
abundance: -

CDR3nt: TGTGCCAGCAGCAGGGGGAACACCGGGGAGCTGTTTTTT
CDR3aa: CASSRGNTGELFF
d_gene: -
j_gene: TRBJ2-2
v_gene: TRBV9
abundance: -